The following is a T cell receptor beta chain sequence with its context. No antigen is known for it. Base-call qualities are not available, and no considerably larger clone is one nucleotide away. V is cut back by 5 bases and J by 10 bases, with 6 bases in the junction unmatched. CDR1 SEHNR and CDR2 FQNEAQ were looked up in the germline V gene (reference sequence). The CDR3 goes from the cysteine to the phenylalanine over 13 residues. This entry keeps only the CDR3 DNA: 39 bases, framed from base 1. The library was obtained by the immunoSEQ multiplex PCR assay. For most patients, high-throughput TCR-beta CDR3 sequencing of genomic DNA was performed by Adaptive Biotechnologies. The paper's data handling went like this. Adaptive's ImmunoSEQ software was the source of the TCR sequencing data for 18 patients, while three other patients were processed with MiXCR and VDJtools. CDR3 nucleotide sequences shared between donor and recipient were removed because the origin of such sequences could not be assigned. Alloreactive clones required at least 2-fold expansion over unstimulated cells and minimum CFSE-low frequency of 0.002% (template counts) or 0.001% (read counts). Mappable clones were those detected in sequenced pre-transplant spleen, lymph node, or MLR CFSE-low populations of the donor or recipient. Cumulative frequency of alloreactive clones was calculated as a percentage of all sequences weighted by copy number. TCRdb holds this immuneACCESS table with in-frame rearrangements only. Some clones are missing; in checked studies, unresolved V genes explain under half, and the rest has no known cause. That table supplies the V and J calls and clone size; D and trimming were determined from the DNA. Across this sample there are approximately 70,000 clones, with approximately 92% seen only once. The ten most abundant clones make up 6.5% to 7% of the sample.

After transplant, bone marrow was aspirated from the posterior iliac crest or from another site selected by the physician. The data were obtained in a study of graft-versus-host responses after intestinal transplantation (dated by TCRdb to the early 2020s). A note on the overall study: The transplants that recipients received were multivisceral, liver-intestinal, or isolated intestinal. Every recipient was given anti-thymocyte globulin induction, then maintenance tacrolimus and steroids for about three years. Bulk TCR-beta CDR3 sequencing was used to track graft-versus-host and host-versus-graft alloreactive T cell clones in the graft, circulation and bone marrow after intestinal transplantation. Alloreactive clones were identified by sequencing pre-transplant mixed lymphocyte reaction products and comparing these products with unstimulated pre-transplant donor and recipient T cells. A cohort of 20 to 25 intestinal transplant recipients, including one retransplant, was enrolled, and a few patients lacking pretransplant specimens were excluded. Donor T cell macrochimerism was defined as a peak of at least 4% donor T cells among recipient peripheral blood mononuclear cells. Rather than being sequenced by the commercial service, samples from a few later patients were sequenced in-house on an Illumina MiSeq and processed with MiXCR. Summary of the overall study and its limitations: Early after transplant, peak levels of circulating GvH clones were found to be associated with declines in HvG clones. Conclusions were limited by the relatively low number and heterogeneity of intestinal transplant patients. High GvH to HvG T cell clonal ratios were observed in the allografts of patients with donor T cell macrochimerism. GvH clones turned up in recipient bone marrow, with some appearing earlier in ileal mucosa or blood, a pattern consistent with an intestinal mucosal origin.

The sequencing here drew on bone marrow, taken 700 to 850 days after intestinal transplantation. Recombination linked TRBV7-9 to TRBJ2-7, and 12 junction bases match TRBD2. This clonotype was sampled from a human patient who received an intestinal transplant, so some T cells may come from the graft donor. CDR3 sequence: CASSVPGLAGQYF. Read as DNA, the sequence is TGTGCCAGCAGCGTTCCGGGACTAGCGGGTCAGTACTTC.